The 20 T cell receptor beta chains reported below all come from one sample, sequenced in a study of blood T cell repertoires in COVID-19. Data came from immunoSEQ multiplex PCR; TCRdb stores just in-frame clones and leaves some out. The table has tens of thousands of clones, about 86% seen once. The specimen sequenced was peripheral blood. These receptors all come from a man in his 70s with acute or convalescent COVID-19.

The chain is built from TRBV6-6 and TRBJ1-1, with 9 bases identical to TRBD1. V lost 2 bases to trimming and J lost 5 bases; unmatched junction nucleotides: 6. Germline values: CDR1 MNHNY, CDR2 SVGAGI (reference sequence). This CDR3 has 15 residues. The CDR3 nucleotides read TGTGCCAGCAGTTACCTGACAGGGGGGGAGACTGAAGCTTTCTTT. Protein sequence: CASSYLTGGETEAFF.

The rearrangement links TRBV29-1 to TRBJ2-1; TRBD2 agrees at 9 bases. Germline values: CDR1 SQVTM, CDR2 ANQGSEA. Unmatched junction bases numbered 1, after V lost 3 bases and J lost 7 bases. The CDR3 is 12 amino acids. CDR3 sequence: CSVDAGGNEQFF. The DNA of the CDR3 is TGCAGCGTTGACGCGGGGGGGAATGAGCAGTTCTTC.

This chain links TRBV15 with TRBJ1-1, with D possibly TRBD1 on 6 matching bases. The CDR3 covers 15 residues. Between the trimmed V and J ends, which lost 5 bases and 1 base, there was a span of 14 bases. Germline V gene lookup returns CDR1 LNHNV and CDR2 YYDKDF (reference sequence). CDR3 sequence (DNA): TGTGCCACCAGCGGTAAGAGGGGGTCGAACACTGAAGCTTTCTTT. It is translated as CATSGKRGSNTEAFF.

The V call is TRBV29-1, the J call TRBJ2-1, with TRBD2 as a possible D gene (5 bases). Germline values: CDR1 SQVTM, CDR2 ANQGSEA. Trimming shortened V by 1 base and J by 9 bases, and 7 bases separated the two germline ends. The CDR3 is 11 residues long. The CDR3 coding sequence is TGCAGCGTTGAAGGAGGGATTGAGCAGTTCTTC. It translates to CSVEGGIEQFF.

CDR3 amino acids: CASSFRDRVNEQYF. Here the CDR3 DNA reads TGTGCCAGCAGTTTCCGGGACAGGGTTAACGAGCAGTACTTC. The chain joins TRBV28 to TRBJ2-7, with 9 nucleotides matching TRBD1. Germline-derived CDR1 and CDR2 are MDHEN and SYDVKM. CDR3 length: 14 residues. V lost 3 bases and J lost 5; bases outside the gene matches: 5.

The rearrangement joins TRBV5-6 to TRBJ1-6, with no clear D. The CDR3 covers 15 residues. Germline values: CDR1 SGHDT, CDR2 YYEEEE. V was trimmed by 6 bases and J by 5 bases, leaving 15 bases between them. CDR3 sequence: CASTIVTSNNSPLHF. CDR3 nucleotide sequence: TGTGCCAGCACCATTGTCACTTCCAATAATTCACCCCTCCACTTT.

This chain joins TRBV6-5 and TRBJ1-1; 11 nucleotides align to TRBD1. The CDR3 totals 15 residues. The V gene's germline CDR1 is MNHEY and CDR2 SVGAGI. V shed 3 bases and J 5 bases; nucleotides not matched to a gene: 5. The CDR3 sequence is CASSYRGTGGTEAFF. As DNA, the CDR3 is TGTGCCAGCAGTTATCGGGGGACAGGGGGGACTGAAGCTTTCTTT.

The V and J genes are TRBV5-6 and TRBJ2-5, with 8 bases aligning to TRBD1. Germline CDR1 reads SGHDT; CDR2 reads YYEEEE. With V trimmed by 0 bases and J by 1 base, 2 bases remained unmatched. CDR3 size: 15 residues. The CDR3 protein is CASSLAGQGQETQYF. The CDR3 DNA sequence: TGTGCCAGCAGCTTGGCCGGACAGGGCCAAGAGACCCAGTACTTC. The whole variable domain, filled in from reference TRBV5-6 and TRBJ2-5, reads DAGVTQSPTHLIKTRGQQVTLRCSPKSGHDTVSWYQQALGQGPQFIFQYYEEEERQRGNFPDRFSGHQFPNYSSELNVNALLLGDSALYLCASSLAGQGQETQYFGPGTRLLVL.

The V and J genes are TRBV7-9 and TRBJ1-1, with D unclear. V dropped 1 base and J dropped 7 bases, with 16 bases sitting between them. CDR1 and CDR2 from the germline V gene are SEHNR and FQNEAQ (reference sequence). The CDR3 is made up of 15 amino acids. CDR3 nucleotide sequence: TGTGCCAGCAGCTTAGGTCGCGGGGTTACGTTTGAAGCTTTCTTT. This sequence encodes CASSLGRGVTFEAFF.

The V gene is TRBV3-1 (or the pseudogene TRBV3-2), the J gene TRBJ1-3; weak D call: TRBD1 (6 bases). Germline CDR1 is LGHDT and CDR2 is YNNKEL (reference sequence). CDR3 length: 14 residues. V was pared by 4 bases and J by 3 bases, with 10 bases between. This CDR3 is CASSPRGSGNTIYF. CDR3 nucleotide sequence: TGTGCCAGCAGCCCCAGGGGAAGTGGAAACACCATATATTTT.

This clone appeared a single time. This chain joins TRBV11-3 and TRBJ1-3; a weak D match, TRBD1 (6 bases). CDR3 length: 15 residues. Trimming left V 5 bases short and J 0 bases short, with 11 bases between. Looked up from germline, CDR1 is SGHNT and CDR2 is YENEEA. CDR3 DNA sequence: TGTGCCAGCAGCGCAAACAGGGACTCTGGAAACACCATATATTTT. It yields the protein CASSANRDSGNTIYF.

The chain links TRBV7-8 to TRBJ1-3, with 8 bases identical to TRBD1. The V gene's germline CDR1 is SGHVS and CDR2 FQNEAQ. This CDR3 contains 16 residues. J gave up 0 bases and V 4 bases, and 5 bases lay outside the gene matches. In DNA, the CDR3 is TGTGCCAGCAGCTATACCCAGGGGGCCTCTGGAAACACCATATATTTT. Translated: CASSYTQGASGNTIYF.

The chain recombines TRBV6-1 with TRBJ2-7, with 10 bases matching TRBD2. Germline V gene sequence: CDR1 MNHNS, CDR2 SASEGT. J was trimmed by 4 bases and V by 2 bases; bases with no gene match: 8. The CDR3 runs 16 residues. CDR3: CASSEYPETSGYEQYF. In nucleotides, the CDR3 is TGTGCCAGCAGTGAATATCCGGAGACTAGCGGGTACGAGCAGTACTTC.

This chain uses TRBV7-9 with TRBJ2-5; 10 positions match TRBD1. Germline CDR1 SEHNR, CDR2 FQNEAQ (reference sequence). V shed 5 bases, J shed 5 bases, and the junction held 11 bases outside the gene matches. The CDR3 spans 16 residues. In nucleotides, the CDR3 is TGTGCCAGCAGCCAGCCGAGGACAGGGGGGTCGGAGACCCAGTACTTC. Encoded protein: CASSQPRTGGSETQYF.

CDR3 region: CASSPGQGSSSGTEAFF. In nucleotides, the CDR3 is TGTGCCAGCTCACCGGGACAGGGGTCCTCAAGTGGGACTGAAGCTTTCTTT. The rearrangement joins TRBV18 to TRBJ1-1; 10 bases map to TRBD1. Germline CDR1 and CDR2: KGHSH and LQKENI. V shed 3 bases and J 5 bases; nucleotides not matched to a gene: 12. The CDR3 extends over 17 amino acids. Full variable domain (missing parts from reference TRBV18 and TRBJ1-1): NAGVMQNPRHLVRRRGQEARLRCSPMKGHSHVYWYRQLPEEGLKFMVYLQKENIIDESGMPKERFSAEFPKEGPSILRIQQVVRGDSAAYFCASSPGQGSSSGTEAFFGQGTRLTVV.

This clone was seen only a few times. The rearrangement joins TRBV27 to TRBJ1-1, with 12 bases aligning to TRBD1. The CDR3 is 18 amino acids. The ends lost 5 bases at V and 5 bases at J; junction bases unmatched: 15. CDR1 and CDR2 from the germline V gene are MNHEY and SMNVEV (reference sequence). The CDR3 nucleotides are TGTGCCAGCAGTCCCCTGGGACAGGGGGCGAGATCGGAGACTGAAGCTTTCTTT. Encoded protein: CASSPLGQGARSETEAFF.

CDR3 region: CASSQENTEAFF. The CDR3 region has the DNA TGTGCCAGCTCCCAGGAGAACACTGAAGCTTTCTTT. This sequence joins TRBV3-1 (or the pseudogene TRBV3-2) and TRBJ1-1, with no clear D. The germline V and J ends were trimmed by 8 bases and 1 base, with 8 bases remaining between them. Looked up from germline, CDR1 is LGHDT and CDR2 is YNNKEL (reference sequence). The CDR3 has 12 residues.

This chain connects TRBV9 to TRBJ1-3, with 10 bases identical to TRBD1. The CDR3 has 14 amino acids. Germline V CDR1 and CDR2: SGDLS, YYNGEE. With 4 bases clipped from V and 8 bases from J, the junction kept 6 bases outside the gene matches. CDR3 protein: CASSRPGQGYTIYF. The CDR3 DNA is TGTGCCAGCAGCCGCCCGGGACAGGGGTACACCATATATTTT. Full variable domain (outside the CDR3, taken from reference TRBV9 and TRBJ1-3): DSGVTQTPKHLITATGQRVTLRCSPRSGDLSVYWYQQSLDQGLQFLIQYYNGEERAKGNILERFSAQQFPDLHSELNLSSLELGDSALYFCASSRPGQGYTIYFGEGSWLTVV.

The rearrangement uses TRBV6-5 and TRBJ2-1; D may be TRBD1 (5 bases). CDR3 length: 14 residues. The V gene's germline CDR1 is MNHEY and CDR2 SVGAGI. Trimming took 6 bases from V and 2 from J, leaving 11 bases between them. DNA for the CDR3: TGTGCCAGCAGGGGGCCCCCGACCTACAATGAGCAGTTCTTC. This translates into CASRGPPTYNEQFF.

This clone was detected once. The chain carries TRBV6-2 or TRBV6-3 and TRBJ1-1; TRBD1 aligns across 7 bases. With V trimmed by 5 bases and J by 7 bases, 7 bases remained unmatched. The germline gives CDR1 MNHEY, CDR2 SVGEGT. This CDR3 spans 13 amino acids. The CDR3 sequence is CASSVTGFGEAFF. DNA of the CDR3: TGTGCCAGCAGTGTGACAGGGTTTGGTGAAGCTTTCTTT.